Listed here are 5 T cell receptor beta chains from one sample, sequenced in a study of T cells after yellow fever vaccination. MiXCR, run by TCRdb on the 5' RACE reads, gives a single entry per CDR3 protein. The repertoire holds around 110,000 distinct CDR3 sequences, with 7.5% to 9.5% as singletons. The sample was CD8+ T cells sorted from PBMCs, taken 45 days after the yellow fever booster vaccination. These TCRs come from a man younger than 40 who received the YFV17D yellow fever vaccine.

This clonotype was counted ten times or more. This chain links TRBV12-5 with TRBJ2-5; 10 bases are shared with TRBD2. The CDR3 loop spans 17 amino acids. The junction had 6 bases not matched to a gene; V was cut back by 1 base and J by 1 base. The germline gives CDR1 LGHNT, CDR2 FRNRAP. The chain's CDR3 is CASGLDLGLASQETQYF. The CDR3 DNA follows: TGTGCTAGTGGTTTGGATCTGGGACTAGCGAGCCAAGAGACCCAGTACTTC.

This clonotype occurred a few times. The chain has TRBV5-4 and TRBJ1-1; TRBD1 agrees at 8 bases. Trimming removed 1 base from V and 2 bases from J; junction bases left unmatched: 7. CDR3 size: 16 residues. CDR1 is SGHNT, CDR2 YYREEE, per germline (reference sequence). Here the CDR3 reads CASSLIPGGQNTEAFF. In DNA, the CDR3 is TGTGCCAGCAGCTTGATCCCAGGGGGCCAAAACACTGAAGCTTTCTTT.

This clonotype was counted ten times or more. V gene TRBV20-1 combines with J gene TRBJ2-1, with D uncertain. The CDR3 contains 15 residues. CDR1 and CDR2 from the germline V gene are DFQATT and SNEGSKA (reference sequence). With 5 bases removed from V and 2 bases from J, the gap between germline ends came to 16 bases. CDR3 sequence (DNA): TGCAGTGCTCTGGTCCCGGGCCTCGCCTACAATGAGCAGTTCTTC. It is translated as CSALVPGLAYNEQFF.

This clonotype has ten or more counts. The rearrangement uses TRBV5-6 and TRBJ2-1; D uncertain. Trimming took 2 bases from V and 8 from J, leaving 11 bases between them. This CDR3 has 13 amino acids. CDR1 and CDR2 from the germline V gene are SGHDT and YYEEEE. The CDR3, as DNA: TGTGCCAGCAGCTTACCGGGCTCTGATGAGCAGTTCTTC. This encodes CASSLPGSDEQFF.

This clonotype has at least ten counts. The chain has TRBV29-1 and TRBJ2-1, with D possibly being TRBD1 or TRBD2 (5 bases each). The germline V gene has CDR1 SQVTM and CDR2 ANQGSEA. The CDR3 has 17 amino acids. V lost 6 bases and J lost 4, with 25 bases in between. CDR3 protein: CSVAYYSPGAEYNEQFF. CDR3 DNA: TGCAGCGTCGCCTACTACTCCCCCGGGGCAGAATACAATGAGCAGTTCTTC.